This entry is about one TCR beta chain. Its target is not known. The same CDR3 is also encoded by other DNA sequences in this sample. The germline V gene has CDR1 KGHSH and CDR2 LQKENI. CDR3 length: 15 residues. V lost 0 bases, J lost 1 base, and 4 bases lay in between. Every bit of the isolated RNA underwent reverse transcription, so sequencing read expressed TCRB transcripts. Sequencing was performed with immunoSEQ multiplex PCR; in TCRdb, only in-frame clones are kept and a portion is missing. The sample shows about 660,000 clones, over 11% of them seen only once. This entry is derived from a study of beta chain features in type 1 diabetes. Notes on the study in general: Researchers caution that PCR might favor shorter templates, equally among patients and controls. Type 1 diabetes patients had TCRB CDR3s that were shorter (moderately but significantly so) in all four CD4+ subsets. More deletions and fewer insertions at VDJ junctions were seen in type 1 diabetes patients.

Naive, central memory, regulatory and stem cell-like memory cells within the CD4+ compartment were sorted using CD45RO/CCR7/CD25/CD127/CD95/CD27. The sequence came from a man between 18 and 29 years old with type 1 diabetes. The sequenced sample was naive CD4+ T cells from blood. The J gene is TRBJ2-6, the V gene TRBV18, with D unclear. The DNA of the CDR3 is TGTGCCAGCTCACCACCCTCATCTGGGGCCAACGTCCTGACTTTC. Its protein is CASSPPSSGANVLTF.